Below are 21 T cell receptor beta chains sequenced from a single sample in a study of cytomegalovirus exposure and HLA in healthy donors (dated by TCRdb to the late 2010s). The library relied on the immunoSEQ multiplex PCR assay. A mixture of 60 forward primers for TCR Vbeta segments and 13 reverse primers for TCR Jbeta segments was used in the multiplex PCR. In TCRdb, the immuneACCESS table is reduced to in-frame sequences with V and J assigned. These tables do not hold every clone; where another copy was compared, an unresolved V gene accounts for under half, and the others remain unexplained. This sample comprises 150,000 or so clones, about 77% of them detected only once. Roughly 3.7% of the sample belongs to the ten largest clones. Sequenced input: PBMCs. The receptors were sampled from a male donor in good health and CMV-seronegative.

This clone turned up a few times. The V and J genes are TRBV9 and TRBJ1-1; D gene uncertain. This CDR3 is built from 13 residues. Germline V gene data show CDR1 as SGDLS and CDR2 as YYNGEE. Trimming left V 0 bases short and J 2 bases short, with 5 bases between. This CDR3 reads CASSVGPNTEAFF. In DNA form, the CDR3 reads TGTGCCAGCAGCGTAGGGCCTAACACTGAAGCTTTCTTT.

The chain carries TRBV6-1 and TRBJ1-3; perhaps TRBD1 as D (6 bases). The CDR3 covers 14 residues. Germline V lookup: CDR1 MNHNS, CDR2 SASEGT. V was cut by 2 bases and J by 4 bases, with 9 bases left in between. The DNA for the CDR3 is TGTGCCAGCAGTGAACAGGGGAAAGGAAACACCATATATTTT. This gives the protein CASSEQGKGNTIYF.

The rearrangement links TRBV21-1 to TRBJ2-1; the listed D gene, TRBD1, was not tested against the DNA. TRBV21-1 is noted as a pseudogene. The CDR3 sequence is 14 residues long. The CDR3 bases are TGTGACCACTTACCGGGACAGGGGGTGAATGAGCAGTTCTTC. Residues: CDHLPGQGVNEQFF.

This clone was recorded a few times. The rearrangement joins TRBV11-2 to TRBJ1-6; 10 bases agree with TRBD1. The V gene's germline CDR1 is SGHAT and CDR2 FQNNGV. Germline trimming cut 4 bases from V and 5 bases from J; bases unmatched to any gene: 8. The CDR3 sequence is 17 residues long. The CDR3 nucleotides are TGTGCCAGCAGCTCCCTAAGGGACAGGGGTAATAATTCACCCCTCCACTTT. Translation: CASSSLRDRGNNSPLHF.

The chain uses TRBV7-2 and TRBJ1-1, with TRBD1 as a possible D gene (5 bases). V gave up 5 bases and J gave up 2 bases, with 6 bases separating them. Per the germline V gene, CDR1 is SGHTA and CDR2 is FQGNSA. The CDR3 is made up of 12 amino acids. The CDR3 DNA reads TGTGCCAGCAGCGACAGAAACACTGAAGCTTTCTTT. Amino acid sequence: CASSDRNTEAFF.

CDR3 in DNA: TGTGCCAGCAGCCAAACGACTAGCAGCACAGATACGCAGTATTTT. Its translation is CASSQTTSSTDTQYF. V usage is TRBV16 and J usage is TRBJ2-3; the match to TRBD2 covers 7 bases. The junction had 2 bases not matched to a gene; V was cut back by 2 bases and J by 0 bases. CDR1 is KGHSY and CDR2 is FQNENV in the germline V gene. The CDR3 totals 15 residues.

The DNA for the CDR3 is TGTGCCAGCAGTCTGACAGGAGGTAGGACTGAAGCTTTCTTT. Translation: CASSLTGGRTEAFF. This chain joins TRBV28 and TRBJ1-1, with a weak D call TRBD1 (6 bases). CDR1 and CDR2 (germline): MDHEN, SYDVKM. This CDR3 comprises 14 residues. V gave up 5 bases and J gave up 5 bases, with 15 bases separating them.

The chain employs TRBV6-1 and TRBJ2-7; D perhaps matches TRBD2 (6 bases). The CDR3 spans 14 residues. Deletions cut 0 bases from V and 2 bases from J, with 8 bases between. The germline gives CDR1 MNHNS, CDR2 SASEGT. CDR3 residues: CASSEASGPYEQYF. CDR3 sequence (DNA): TGTGCCAGCAGTGAAGCGAGCGGGCCCTACGAGCAGTACTTC.

This chain joins TRBV10-3 and TRBJ2-7; 9 nucleotides line up with TRBD1. V trimming: 7 bases; J trimming: 3 bases; junction bases outside the gene matches: 7. Germline V gene data show CDR1 as ENHRY and CDR2 as SYGVKD. There are 14 residues in the CDR3. The CDR3 protein is CAITSGQGFYEQYF. The DNA for the CDR3 is TGTGCCATCACCTCGGGACAGGGCTTCTACGAGCAGTACTTC.

J is TRBJ1-2 and V is TRBV25-1; D is possibly TRBD1 (6 bases). This CDR3 contains 14 residues. With 3 bases removed from V and 5 bases from J, the gap between germline ends came to 13 bases. From germline, CDR1 is MGHDK and CDR2 SYGVNS. The CDR3 DNA sequence: TGTGCCAGCAGTGACAGGGGAAAACCGTATGGCTACACCTTC. Translating it yields CASSDRGKPYGYTF.

Here the CDR3 DNA reads TGTGCCAGCAGCTTTCAGGGGGACAATGAGCAGTTCTTC. Translated: CASSFQGDNEQFF. The rearrangement links TRBV11-3 to TRBJ2-1; 7 positions agree with TRBD1. The V gene end was trimmed by 3 bases and the J gene end by 5 bases; junction bases not matched to a gene: 1. CDR1 SGHNT and CDR2 YENEEA come from the germline V gene. The CDR3 spans 13 residues.

This clone was seen a handful of times. The chain links TRBV13 to TRBJ2-6, with 10 bases matching TRBD1. Germline trimming cut 5 bases from V and 1 base from J; bases unmatched to any gene: 5. CDR3 length: 17 residues. CDR1 and CDR2 from the germline V gene are PRHDT and FYEKMQ (reference sequence). CDR3 DNA sequence: TGTGCCAGCAGCGACAGGGGGCTCCTTTCTGGGGCCAACGTCCTGACTTTC. This codes for CASSDRGLLSGANVLTF.

This clone was seen a single time. This chain connects TRBV7-6 to TRBJ2-5; TRBD2 might be the D (5 bases). The J call is in doubt because the DNA end fits TRBJ2-7 better. The CDR3 is 15 amino acids. Germline V gives CDR1 SGHVS, CDR2 FNYEAQ. The CDR3 protein is CASRPRGRWTYEQYF. CDR3 nucleotides: TGTGCCAGCAGACCCCGGGGTAGGTGGACCTACGAGCAGTACTTC.

There are a few counts of this clone. The gene calls are TRBV29-1 and TRBJ1-5; 7 bases fit TRBD1. The CDR3 length is 15 residues. V was pared by 6 bases and J by 2 bases, with 10 bases of the junction left unmatched. Looked up from germline, CDR1 is SQVTM and CDR2 is ANQGSEA. The CDR3 DNA follows: TGCAGCGTCCGAACAGGGGAAATGGGCAATCAGCCCCAGCATTTT. Translated, it gives CSVRTGEMGNQPQHF.

DNA for the CDR3: TGTGCCAGCAGTATCAGTTGGCCCGGGAGAGAGACCCAGTACTTC. Translating gives CASSISWPGRETQYF. The chain combines TRBV6-5 with TRBJ2-5, with D perhaps matching TRBD2 (6 bases). Trimming took 5 bases from V and 4 from J, leaving 17 bases between them. Germline CDR1 reads MNHEY; CDR2 reads SVGAGI. The CDR3 extends over 15 amino acids.

This rearrangement joins TRBV4-1 to TRBJ2-5, with 8 bases that match TRBD1. The J call could be wrong; TRBJ2-7 is a better fit for the DNA end. CDR3 length: 13 amino acids. The germline gives CDR1 MGHRA, CDR2 YSYEKL. CDR3 DNA: TGCGCCAGCAGCCGGACAGGGCCGGACGAGCAGTACTTC. Protein: CASSRTGPDEQYF.

This clone was found a few times. This CDR3 is also generated by other DNA sequences in the sample. This chain joins TRBV6-6 and TRBJ1-1; possible D gene TRBD1, 5 bases. The length of the CDR3 is 12 residues. The germline V gene has CDR1 MNHNY and CDR2 SVGAGI (reference sequence). The V and J ends lost 2 bases and 5 bases respectively, with 6 bases between them. Written as DNA, the CDR3 is TGTGCCAGCAGTTACGGGGGGACTGAAGCTTTCTTT. Its translation: CASSYGGTEAFF.

This chain links TRBV5-1 with TRBJ1-1; tentative D call: TRBD1 (5 bases). The CDR3 runs to 15 residues. Between the trimmed V and J ends, which lost 0 bases and 5 bases, there was a span of 14 bases. Germline V gene data show CDR1 as SGHRS and CDR2 as YFSETQ. CDR3 sequence: CASSLETEPGTEAFF. The CDR3 DNA reads TGCGCCAGCAGCTTGGAGACAGAGCCAGGGACTGAAGCTTTCTTT.

This chain joins TRBV18 and TRBJ2-3; D is ambiguous. The germline V and J ends were trimmed by 2 bases and 6 bases, with 12 bases remaining between them. CDR1 KGHSH and CDR2 LQKENI come from the germline V gene. The CDR3 totals 14 residues. The CDR3 loop is CASSPASIQDTQYF. In nucleotides, the CDR3 is TGTGCCAGCTCACCAGCCTCAATCCAGGATACGCAGTATTTT.

Comment on this clone: Other DNA sequences in the sample encode the same CDR3. The chain couples TRBV7-3 to TRBJ2-3, with TRBD2 matching 13 bases. This CDR3 has 16 amino acids. The germline CDR1 and CDR2 sequences are SGHTA and FQGTGA. With 5 bases clipped from V and 4 bases from J, the junction kept 6 bases outside the gene matches. CDR3 DNA sequence: TGTGCCAGCAGCCCCACCGGACTAGCGGGAGCAGATACGCAGTATTTT. Encoded protein: CASSPTGLAGADTQYF. Full variable domain (rest looked up from reference TRBV7-3 and TRBJ2-3): GAGVSQTPSNKVTEKGKYVELRCDPISGHTALYWYRQSLGQGPEFLIYFQGTGAADDSGLPNDRFFAVRPEGSVSTLKIQRTERGDSAVYLCASSPTGLAGADTQYFGPGTRLTVL.

This clone was picked up a small number of times. This sequence joins TRBV6-5 and TRBJ2-5; the match to TRBD2 covers 10 bases. Losses at the gene ends were 4 bases for V and 7 bases for J; bases not matched to a gene: 6. Germline values: CDR1 MNHEY, CDR2 SVGAGI. The CDR3 is made up of 14 amino acids. The CDR3 DNA reads as TGTGCCAGCAGTTCGACTAGCGGGTTGAGGACCCAGTACTTC. As protein: CASSSTSGLRTQYF.